This T cell receptor (beta chain) was captured by sequencing in a study of shared clonotypes between healthy human individuals. Study-level background: Three CD4 naive, three CD4 memory, two CD8 naive and one CD8 memory plate were used per donor. General observations from the study: Estimated clonotype richness was generally higher in naive than memory subsets. Clonotype sharing across a handful of donors was observed for roughly 5% of naive CD4 clonotypes.

Each PCR replicate from the sorted subsets contained about 200 ng DNA, which is around 30,000 T cell genomes. Clones were sequenced by immunoSEQ multiplex PCR, and TCRdb holds only the in-frame ones, with some missing. The table lists approximately 530,000 clones, about 96% of them singletons. A note on this clone: The antigen is undetermined.

After removal of 3 bases from V and 4 bases from J, the junction contained 14 bases not matched to a gene. The CDR3 runs 19 residues. CDR1 and CDR2 from the germline V gene are MNHNS and SASEGT. The rearrangement joins TRBV6-1 to TRBJ2-7, with 14 positions matching TRBD2. The TCR was taken from a woman aged 30 to 39 in good health. Sample: naive CD4+ T cells sorted from blood. Subset here: CD45RA+ positively selected. The chain's CDR3 is CASSESSFGLAGGLYEQYF. In DNA, the CDR3 is TGTGCCAGCAGTGAGAGCAGTTTTGGACTAGCGGGAGGACTATACGAGCAGTACTTC.